This T cell receptor beta chain was profiled in a study of blood T cell repertoires in COVID-19 (TCRdb year 2020). Turning to the overall study: Samples covering the acute and convalescent phases of COVID-19 were provided by collaborators in the United States, Italy and Spain. The prospective study material was composed of cDNA or gDNA derived from T cells, B-cell-depleted T cells, or PBMCs. Subjects who had been exposed to COVID-19, were actively infected with it, or had recovered from it provided the deeply sampled blood TCRbeta repertoires that made up the dataset. The repertoires were made available in a free public database intended to serve as a resource for research on the immune response to SARS-CoV-2. Samples came from the ongoing ImmuneRACE study (first 160 participants) plus 1,254 subjects from 6 global collaborators. Sample metadata almost always included a de-identified subject ID, COVID-19 status, age in years and sex. HLA class I and class II types, where available, came from metadata supplied by the sample provider rather than from assay-based typing. Beyond this particular receptor, the publication reports: The quantity of clinical and demographic metadata differed by source and by participant and was supplied without curation.

Regarding this clone: The antigen it binds to is not known. Per-base quality was not reported, and no clone a single base away is much larger than it.

The CDR3 measures 15 amino acids from cysteine to phenylalanine. Here the CDR3 DNA is all that survives: 45 bases in frame from base 1. CDR1 and CDR2 are drawn from the germline V gene (reference sequence): SEHNR, FQNEAQ. Here V drops 5 bases and J drops 2 bases, and the junction holds 5 bases not matched to any gene. Each collaborating institution followed its own protocols to collect whole blood in K2EDTA tubes. Collaborator samples were shipped for TCRbeta analysis as frozen whole blood, isolated PBMCs, or DNA extracted from either sample type. TCRbeta CDR3 regions were amplified from genomic DNA using the immunoSEQ Assay, a bias-controlled multiplex PCR. For the original study's pipeline: The number of nucleated cells in each sample was estimated from the amplification of reference gene primers within the assay. To quantify the absolute abundance of each unique TCRbeta CDR3 rearrangement, sequence reads were collapsed and filtered. For each sample, productive Simpson clonality was calculated by taking the square root of Simpson's diversity index across productive rearrangements. This is the immuneACCESS table as TCRdb keeps it, with only in-frame sequences that have V and J called. A part of the clones is gone; compared with another copy, unresolved V genes explain less than half, and the rest is unexplained. That table gives V, J and clone size, and the DNA gave D and trimming. The sample data list about 87,000 clones, and about 71% of these were observed just once. 4% to 5% of the sample comes from the top ten.

The sequenced sample consisted of peripheral blood. The source of this sequence is a woman aged 45 to 65 with acute or convalescent COVID-19. The chain employs TRBV7-9 and TRBJ2-2; TRBD2 matches 7 bases in the middle. The CDR3 sequence is CASSPTSFNTGELFF. The DNA reads TGTGCCAGCAGCCCGACTAGCTTTAACACCGGGGAGCTGTTTTTT. This CDR3, with the reference TRBV7-9 and TRBJ2-2 proteins standing in past its ends, gives the full variable domain DTGVSQNPRHKITKRGQNVTFRCDPISEHNRLYWYRQTLGQGPEFLTYFQNEAQLEKSRLLSDRFSAERPKGSFSTLEIQRTEQGDSAMYLCASSPTSFNTGELFFGEGSRLTVL.